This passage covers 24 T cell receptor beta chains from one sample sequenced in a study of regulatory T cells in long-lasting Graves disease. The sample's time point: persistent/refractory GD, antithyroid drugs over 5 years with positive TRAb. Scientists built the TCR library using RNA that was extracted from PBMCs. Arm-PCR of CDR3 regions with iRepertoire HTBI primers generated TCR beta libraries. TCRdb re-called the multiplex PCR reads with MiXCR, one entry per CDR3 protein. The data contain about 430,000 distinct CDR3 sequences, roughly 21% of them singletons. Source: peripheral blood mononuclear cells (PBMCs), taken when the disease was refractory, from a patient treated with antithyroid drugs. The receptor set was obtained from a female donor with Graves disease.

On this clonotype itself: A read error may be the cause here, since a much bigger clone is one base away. The CDR3 region is CASSPQGGSENTIYF. For the CDR3, the DNA is TGTGCCAGCAGTCCCCAGGGGGGCTCTGAAAACACCATATATTTT. The V and J genes are TRBV28 and TRBJ1-3, with 7 nucleotides matching TRBD1. Germline values: CDR1 MDHEN, CDR2 SYDVKM. The CDR3 consists of 15 residues.

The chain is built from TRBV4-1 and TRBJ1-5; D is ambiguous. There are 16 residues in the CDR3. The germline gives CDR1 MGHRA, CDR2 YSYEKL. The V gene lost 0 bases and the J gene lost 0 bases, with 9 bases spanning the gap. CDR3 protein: CASSQDAGFSNQPQHF. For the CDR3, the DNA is TGCGCCAGCAGCCAAGATGCGGGCTTTAGCAATCAGCCCCAGCATTTT.

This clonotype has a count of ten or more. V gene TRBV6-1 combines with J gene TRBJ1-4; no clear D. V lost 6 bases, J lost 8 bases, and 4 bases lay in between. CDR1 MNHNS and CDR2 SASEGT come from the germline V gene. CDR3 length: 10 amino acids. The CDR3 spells CASRAEKLFF. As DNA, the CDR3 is TGTGCCAGCAGAGCAGAAAAACTGTTTTTT.

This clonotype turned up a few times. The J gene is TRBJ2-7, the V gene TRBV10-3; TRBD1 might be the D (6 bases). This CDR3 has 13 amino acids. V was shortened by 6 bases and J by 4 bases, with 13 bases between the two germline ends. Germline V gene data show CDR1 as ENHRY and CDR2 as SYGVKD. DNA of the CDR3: TGTGCCATCAGGGCCACAGGGCTGTACGAGCAGTACTTC. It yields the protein CAIRATGLYEQYF.

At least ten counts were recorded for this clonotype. The CDR3 DNA is TGTGCCACCAGCGGGGAGGACGGCACCGGGGAGCTGTTTTTT. Amino acid sequence: CATSGEDGTGELFF. The genes are TRBV15 and TRBJ2-2, with D maybe TRBD2 (6 bases). The CDR3 totals 14 residues. The germline V gene has CDR1 LNHNV and CDR2 YYDKDF (reference sequence). Trimming cost V 5 bases and J 4 bases, with 11 bases left between them.

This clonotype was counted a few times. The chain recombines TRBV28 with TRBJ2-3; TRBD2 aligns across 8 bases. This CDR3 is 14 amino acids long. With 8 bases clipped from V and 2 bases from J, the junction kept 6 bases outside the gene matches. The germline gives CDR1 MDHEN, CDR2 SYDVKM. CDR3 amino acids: CASGLAGFTDTQYF. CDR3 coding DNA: TGTGCCAGCGGCCTAGCGGGCTTCACAGATACGCAGTATTTT.

This CDR3 is CASSLRDSLPDTQYF. The CDR3 nucleotides are TGTGCCAGCAGCTTACGGGACTCTCTCCCAGATACGCAGTATTTT. This chain uses TRBV7-9 with TRBJ2-3, with a possible D match to TRBD2 (6 bases). Germline lookup yields CDR1 SEHNR and CDR2 FQNEAQ (reference sequence). The CDR3 totals 15 residues. Trimming took off 2 bases at V and 4 bases at J, with 13 bases between the two ends.

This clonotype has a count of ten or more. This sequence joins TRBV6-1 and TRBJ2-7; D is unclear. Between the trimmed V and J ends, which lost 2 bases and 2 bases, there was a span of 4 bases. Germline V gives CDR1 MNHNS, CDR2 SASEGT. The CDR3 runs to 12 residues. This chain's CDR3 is CASSEPTYEQYF. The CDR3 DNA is TGTGCCAGCAGTGAACCCACCTACGAGCAGTACTTC.

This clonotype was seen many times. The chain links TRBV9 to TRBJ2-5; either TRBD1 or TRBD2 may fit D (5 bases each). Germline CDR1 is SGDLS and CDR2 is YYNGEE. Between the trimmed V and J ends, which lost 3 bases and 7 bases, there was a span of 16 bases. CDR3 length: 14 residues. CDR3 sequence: CASSGDWGIGTQYF. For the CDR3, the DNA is TGTGCCAGCAGCGGTGACTGGGGGATAGGGACCCAGTACTTC.

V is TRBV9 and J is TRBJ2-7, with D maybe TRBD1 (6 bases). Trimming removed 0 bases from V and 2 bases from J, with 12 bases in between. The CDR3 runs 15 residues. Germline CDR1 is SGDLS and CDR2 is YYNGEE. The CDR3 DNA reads TGTGCCAGCAGCGTAGAGGACAGTGTAGCCTACGAGCAGTACTTC. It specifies CASSVEDSVAYEQYF. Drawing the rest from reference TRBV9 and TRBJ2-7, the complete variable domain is DSGVTQTPKHLITATGQRVTLRCSPRSGDLSVYWYQQSLDQGLQFLIQYYNGEERAKGNILERFSAQQFPDLHSELNLSSLELGDSALYFCASSVEDSVAYEQYFGPGTRLTVT.

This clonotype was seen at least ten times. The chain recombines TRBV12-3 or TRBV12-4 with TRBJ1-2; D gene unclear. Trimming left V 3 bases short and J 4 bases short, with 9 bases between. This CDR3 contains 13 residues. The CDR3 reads CASSLNSPYGYTF. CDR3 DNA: TGTGCCAGCAGTTTGAACAGTCCCTATGGCTACACCTTC.

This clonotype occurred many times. CDR3 nucleotides: TGTGCCACCAGGTCTAGCGGGAGTCACGAGCAGTACTTC. It codes for CATRSSGSHEQYF. V usage is TRBV15 and J usage is TRBJ2-7; 10 bases map to TRBD2. CDR1 LNHNV and CDR2 YYDKDF come from the germline V gene (reference sequence). The CDR3 runs to 13 residues. V lost 6 bases, J lost 5 bases, and 4 bases stayed unmatched.

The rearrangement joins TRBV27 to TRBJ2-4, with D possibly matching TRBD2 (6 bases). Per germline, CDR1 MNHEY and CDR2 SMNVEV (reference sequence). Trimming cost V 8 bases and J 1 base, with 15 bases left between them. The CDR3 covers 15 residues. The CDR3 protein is CASRDFSGAKNIQYF. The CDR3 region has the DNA TGTGCCAGCCGGGACTTCTCGGGGGCCAAAAACATTCAGTACTTC.

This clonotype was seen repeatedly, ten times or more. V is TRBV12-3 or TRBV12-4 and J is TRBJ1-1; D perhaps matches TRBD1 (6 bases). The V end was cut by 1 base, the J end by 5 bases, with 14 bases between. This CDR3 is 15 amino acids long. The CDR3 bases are TGTGCCAGCAGTTTAGGATTAGGGGGTCGGACTGAAGCTTTCTTT. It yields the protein CASSLGLGGRTEAFF.

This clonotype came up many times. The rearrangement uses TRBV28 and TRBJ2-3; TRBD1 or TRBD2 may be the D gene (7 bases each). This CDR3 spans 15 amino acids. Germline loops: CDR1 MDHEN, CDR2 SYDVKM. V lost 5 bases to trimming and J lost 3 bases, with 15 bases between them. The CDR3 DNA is TGTGCCAGCAGTCTCAGACAGGGAGGGACAGATACGCAGTATTTT. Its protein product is CASSLRQGGTDTQYF.

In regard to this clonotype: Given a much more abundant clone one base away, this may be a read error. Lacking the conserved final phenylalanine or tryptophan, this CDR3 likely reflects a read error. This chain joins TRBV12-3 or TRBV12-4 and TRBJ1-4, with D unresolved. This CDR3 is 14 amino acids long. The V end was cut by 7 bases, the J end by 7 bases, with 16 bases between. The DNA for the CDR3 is TGTGCCAGCAATGAAGGGATTTCTGGTGAAAAACTGTTTTCT. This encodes CASNEGISGEKLFS.

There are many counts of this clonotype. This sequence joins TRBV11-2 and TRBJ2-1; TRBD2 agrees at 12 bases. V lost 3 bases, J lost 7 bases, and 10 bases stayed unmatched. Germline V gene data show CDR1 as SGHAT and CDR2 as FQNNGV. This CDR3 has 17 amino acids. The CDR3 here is CASSFFRLAGVQNEQFF. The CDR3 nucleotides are TGTGCCAGCAGCTTTTTCAGACTAGCGGGAGTACAGAATGAGCAGTTCTTC.

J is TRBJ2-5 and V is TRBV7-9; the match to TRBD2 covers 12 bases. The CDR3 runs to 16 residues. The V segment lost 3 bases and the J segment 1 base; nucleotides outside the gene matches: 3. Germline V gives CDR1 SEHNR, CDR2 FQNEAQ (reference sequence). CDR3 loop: CASSFRTSGTQETQYF. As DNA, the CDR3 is TGTGCCAGCAGCTTTCGGACTAGCGGGACCCAAGAGACCCAGTACTTC.

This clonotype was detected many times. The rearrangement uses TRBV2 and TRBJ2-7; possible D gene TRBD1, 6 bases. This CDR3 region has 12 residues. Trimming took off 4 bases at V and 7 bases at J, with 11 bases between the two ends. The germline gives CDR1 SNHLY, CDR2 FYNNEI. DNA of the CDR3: TGTGCCAGCAGTGGGGACAAATGGGAGCAGTACTTC. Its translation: CASSGDKWEQYF.

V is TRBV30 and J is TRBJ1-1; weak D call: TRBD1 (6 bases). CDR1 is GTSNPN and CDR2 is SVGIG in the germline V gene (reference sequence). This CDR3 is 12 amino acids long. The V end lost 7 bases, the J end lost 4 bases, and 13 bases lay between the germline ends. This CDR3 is CASGQWGTEAFF. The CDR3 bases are TGTGCCTCCGGACAGTGGGGCACTGAAGCTTTCTTT.

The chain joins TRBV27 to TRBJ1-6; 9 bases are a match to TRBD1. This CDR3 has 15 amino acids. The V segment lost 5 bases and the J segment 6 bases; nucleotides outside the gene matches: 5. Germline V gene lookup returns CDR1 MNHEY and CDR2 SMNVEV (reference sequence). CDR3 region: CASSPWDRVNSPLHF. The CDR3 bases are TGTGCCAGCAGTCCTTGGGACAGGGTTAATTCACCCCTCCACTTT.

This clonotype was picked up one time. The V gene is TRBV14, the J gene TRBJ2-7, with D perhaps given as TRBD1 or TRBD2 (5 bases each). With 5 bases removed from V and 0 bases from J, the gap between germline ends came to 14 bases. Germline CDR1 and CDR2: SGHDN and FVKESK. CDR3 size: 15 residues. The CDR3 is CASSISGTHSYEQYF. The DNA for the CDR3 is TGTGCCAGCAGCATCTCCGGGACCCACTCCTACGAGCAGTACTTC. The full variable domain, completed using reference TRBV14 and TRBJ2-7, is EAGVTQFPSHSVIEKGQTVTLRCDPISGHDNLYWYRRVMGKEIKFLLHFVKESKQDESGMPNNRFLAERTGGTYSTLKVQPAELEDSGVYFCASSISGTHSYEQYFGPGTRLTVT.

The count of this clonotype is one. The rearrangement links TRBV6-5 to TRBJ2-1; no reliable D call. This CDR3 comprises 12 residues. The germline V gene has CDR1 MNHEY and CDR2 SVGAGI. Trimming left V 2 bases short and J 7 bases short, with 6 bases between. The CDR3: CASSYTRNEQFF. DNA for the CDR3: TGTGCCAGCAGTTACACGAGGAATGAGCAGTTCTTC.

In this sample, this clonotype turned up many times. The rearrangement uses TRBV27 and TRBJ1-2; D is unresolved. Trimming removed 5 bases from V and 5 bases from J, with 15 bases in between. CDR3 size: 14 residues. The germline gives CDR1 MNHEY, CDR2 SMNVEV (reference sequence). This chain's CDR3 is CASSPLELGYGYTF. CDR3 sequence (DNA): TGTGCCAGCAGTCCTCTGGAACTGGGGTATGGCTACACCTTC.